The 16 T cell receptor beta chains in this list originate from one sample, sequenced in a study of T-cell memory formation after mild COVID-19 (dated by TCRdb to the early 2020s). The method was 5' RACE. Sequenced using an Illumina NovaSeq 6000. TCRdb reran the public reads through fastp at Q25 and MiXCR, keeping productive beta chains. For every CDR3 protein sequence, its rows merge into one entry that carries the most common genes and DNA. This sample comprises approximately 45,000 distinct CDR3 sequences, around 6.1% of them detected only once. The top ten constitute roughly 0.76% of the sample. Sequencing used PBMCs or a T cell subset sorted from them (not recorded which). All receptors derive from an adult who had mild COVID-19 (a few samples of this study predate the infection). The sample titles of this study are shuffled in the database, so cell type and time point are left out.

At least ten counts were recorded for this clonotype. The genes are TRBV25-1 and TRBJ2-5; tentative D call: TRBD1 (5 bases). Looked up from germline, CDR1 is MGHDK and CDR2 is SYGVNS. There are 16 residues in the CDR3. V was clipped by 6 bases and J by 2 bases, with 19 bases between them. In DNA, the CDR3 is TGTGCCAGCAGATGGGGCCCTGGCAGTAGTCAAGAGACCCAGTACTTC. Amino acid sequence: CASRWGPGSSQETQYF.

This clonotype showed up just a few times. The chain carries TRBV2 and TRBJ1-3; D unclear. This CDR3 is built from 15 residues. Between the trimmed V and J ends, which lost 0 bases and 3 bases, there was a span of 9 bases. Germline CDR1 reads SNHLY; CDR2 reads FYNNEI. The CDR3 DNA follows: TGTGCCAGCAGTGAAGCGTCGGGTAGTGGAAACACCATATATTTT. This sequence encodes CASSEASGSGNTIYF.

This clonotype showed up many times. The chain employs TRBV12-3 or TRBV12-4 and TRBJ1-5; no firm D call. The V end lost 5 bases, the J end lost 0 bases, and 5 bases lay between the germline ends. CDR3 size: 13 residues. The CDR3 sequence: CASSPTSNQPQHF. The CDR3 nucleotides read TGTGCCAGCAGTCCGACTAGCAATCAGCCCCAGCATTTT.

The chain combines TRBV27 with TRBJ1-1, with D unclear. Trimming removed 11 bases from V and 0 bases from J, with 13 bases in between. In germline, CDR1 is MNHEY, CDR2 SMNVEV (reference sequence). This CDR3 spans 13 amino acids. CDR3 amino acids: CAAWNTVNTEAFF. In DNA form, the CDR3 reads TGTGCCGCCTGGAACACAGTGAACACTGAAGCTTTCTTT.

In this sample, this clonotype turned up many times. The chain has TRBV24-1 and TRBJ2-7; D might be TRBD2 (6 bases). Per germline, CDR1 KGHDR and CDR2 SFDVKD. The V gene lost 0 bases and the J gene lost 7 bases, with 9 bases spanning the gap. The CDR3 spans 13 residues. The DNA for the CDR3 is TGTGCCACCAGTGATTTGCACGGGGGAGAGCAGTACTTC. Translated: CATSDLHGGEQYF.

This clonotype was counted only a few times. V gene TRBV7-9 combines with J gene TRBJ1-2, with no clear D. With 1 base removed from V and 3 bases from J, the gap between germline ends came to 9 bases. Germline CDR1 and CDR2: SEHNR and FQNEAQ (reference sequence). The CDR3 is 14 residues long. CDR3 sequence (DNA): TGTGCCAGCAGCTTAGAATACGGGGACTATGGCTACACCTTC. It translates to CASSLEYGDYGYTF.

Many counts were recorded for this clonotype. This chain uses TRBV5-1 with TRBJ1-3; D is unclear. The V gene's germline CDR1 is SGHRS and CDR2 YFSETQ. This CDR3 has 13 residues. V lost 0 bases, J lost 14 bases, and 15 bases lay in between. CDR3 in amino acids: CASSLAGASTLYF. DNA of the CDR3: TGCGCCAGCAGCTTGGCCGGAGCCTCTACTCTATATTTT. Drawing the rest from reference TRBV5-1 and TRBJ1-3, the complete variable domain is KAGVTQTPRYLIKTRGQQVTLSCSPISGHRSVSWYQQTPGQGLQFLFEYFSETQRNKGNFPGRFSGRQFSNSRSEMNVSTLELGDSALYLCASSLAGASTLYFGEGSWLTVV.

This clonotype was picked up many times. The chain joins TRBV4-2 to TRBJ1-2, with D possibly being TRBD1 (6 bases). The CDR3 sequence is 14 residues long. Germline CDR1 reads LGHNA; CDR2 reads YNFKEQ. With 4 bases removed from V and 4 bases from J, the gap between germline ends came to 13 bases. CDR3: CASSRTGSGYGYTF. In DNA, the CDR3 is TGTGCCAGCAGCCGCACAGGGTCCGGCTATGGCTACACCTTC.

A few counts support this clonotype. V and J are TRBV20-1 and TRBJ1-5, with D hard to call. V shed 3 bases and J shed 0 bases, with 9 bases lying between them. The CDR3 is made up of 14 amino acids. Germline CDR1 and CDR2: DFQATT and SNEGSKA (reference sequence). The CDR3 protein is CSASGGNSNQPQHF. The CDR3, as DNA: TGCAGTGCTAGTGGAGGCAATAGCAATCAGCCCCAGCATTTT.

The rearrangement uses TRBV11-2 and TRBJ2-5; possibly TRBD2 for D (5 bases). Germline CDR1 is SGHAT and CDR2 is FQNNGV. The length of the CDR3 is 14 residues. The V gene lost 7 bases and the J gene lost 4 bases, with 16 bases spanning the gap. The CDR3 loop reads CASNPRGSRETQYF. The CDR3 region has the DNA TGTGCCAGCAATCCGCGAGGGTCCAGAGAGACCCAGTACTTC.

The J gene is TRBJ2-3, the V gene TRBV7-2; TRBD1 or TRBD2 may be the D gene (7 bases each). Between the trimmed V and J ends, which lost 5 bases and 0 bases, there was a span of 15 bases. The CDR3 length is 16 residues. The V gene's germline CDR1 is SGHTA and CDR2 FQGNSA. Written as DNA, the CDR3 is TGTGCCAGCAGCAGGACTAGGGGGCGTAGCACAGATACGCAGTATTTT. It yields the protein CASSRTRGRSTDTQYF. Combining the CDR3 with reference TRBV7-2 and TRBJ2-3 gives the whole variable domain GAGVSQSPSNKVTEKGKDVELRCDPISGHTALYWYRQSLGQGLEFLIYFQGNSAPDKSGLPSDRFSAERTGGSVSTLTIQRTQQEDSAVYLCASSRTRGRSTDTQYFGPGTRLTVL.

The sample holds many counts of this clonotype. The chain combines TRBV5-1 with TRBJ2-5; no reliable D call. The CDR3 runs to 15 residues. V dropped 0 bases and J dropped 1 base, with 10 bases sitting between them. Looked up from germline, CDR1 is SGHRS and CDR2 is YFSETQ. The CDR3 DNA is TGCGCCAGCAGCTTGGTATCCCAGAGCCAAGAGACCCAGTACTTC. The encoded protein is CASSLVSQSQETQYF.

The table lists this clonotype with a few counts. The rearrangement joins TRBV19 to TRBJ1-1; no clear D gene. Germline assignment: CDR1 LNHDA and CDR2 SQIVND (reference sequence). The length of the CDR3 is 15 residues. The V and J ends lost 4 bases and 5 bases respectively, with 17 bases between them. The CDR3: CASSTQRRVRTEAFF. CDR3 in DNA: TGTGCCAGTAGTACCCAGCGGAGGGTGCGGACTGAAGCTTTCTTT.

This clonotype was found a few times. V and J are TRBV3-1 and TRBJ2-7; tentatively, D is TRBD2 (5 bases). The CDR3 runs 12 residues. Germline V CDR1 and CDR2: LGHDT, YNNKEL (reference sequence). V gave up 1 base and J gave up 12 bases, with 13 bases separating them. DNA of the CDR3: TGTGCCAGCAGCCAAGGGACTCCCGTGCTGTACTTC. It translates to CASSQGTPVLYF.

This clonotype was seen at least ten times. CDR3 nucleotides: TGTGCCAGCAGTCCACGGACTAGCGGGAGCAGGGATGAGCAGTTCTTC. It specifies CASSPRTSGSRDEQFF. The chain couples TRBV12-3 or TRBV12-4 to TRBJ2-1, with 13 positions matching TRBD2. V shed 5 bases, J shed 8 bases, and the junction held 9 bases outside the gene matches. The CDR3 sequence is 16 residues long.

The chain carries TRBV10-2 and TRBJ2-5; 9 positions agree with TRBD2. CDR1 WSHSY and CDR2 SAAADI come from the germline V gene. Losses at the gene ends were 4 bases for V and 5 bases for J; bases not matched to a gene: 8. The CDR3 runs to 15 residues. CDR3 in amino acids: CASSGGAGGLETQYF. CDR3 bases: TGCGCCAGCAGTGGCGGAGCGGGAGGCCTTGAGACCCAGTACTTC.